In its sample, the clone carrying this T cell receptor beta chain was seen a few times. The antigen remains undetermined. This sample is drawn from a study of response to subunit inactivated influenza vaccine. Study-wide results and caveats: T cells newly recruited by each seasonal influenza vaccination are few, the authors suggested.

The CDR3 sequence is 16 residues long. V dropped 6 bases and J dropped 2; count of bases not matched to a gene: 10. MiXCR was run by TCRdb on the RT-PCR reads, yielding one entry per CDR3 protein. The sample includes about 780,000 distinct CDR3 sequences, around a sixth of them seen just once. The receptor's source is a man between 50 and 59 years old who received an inactivated influenza vaccine. The chain combines TRBV12-3 or TRBV12-4 with TRBJ2-1; 7 bases are shared with TRBD2. Sample: PBMCs from blood, taken roughly 5 days after vaccination. The CDR3 spells CASRPHRDYTYNEQFF. As DNA, the CDR3 is TGTGCCAGCAGGCCACACCGGGACTATACCTACAATGAGCAGTTCTTC.